This is a list of T cell receptor beta chains from one sample in a study of T cell responses to AZD1222 COVID-19 vaccine. Profiling relied on immunoSEQ multiplex PCR, and the TCRdb table lists in-frame clones only, not all of them. The sample records approximately 190,000 clones, about 92% being singletons. The sample consisted of peripheral blood, taken 28 days after the second dose of the MenACWY control vaccine. Receptors were obtained from an adult who received the MenACWY meningococcal vaccine as a control. The CDR3 runs from the conserved cysteine through the conserved F or W. A D gene is named only where the DNA matches it firmly. Clone size, where shown, is once, few, many, or a class for clones that have expanded.

V: TRBV12-3/TRBV12-4
J: TRBJ2-1
size: -
D: -
DNA: TGTGCCAGCAGTTTTATGGGCAATGAGCAGTTCTTC
CDR3: CASSFMGNEQFF

V: TRBV9
J: TRBJ2-5
size: -
D: -
DNA: TGTGCCAGCAGCGTATCGGTCGGGGCGGAGACCCAGTACTTC
CDR3: CASSVSVGAETQYF

V: TRBV11-3
J: TRBJ1-3
size: -
D: -
DNA: TGTGCCAGCAGCTCAGGGGCGGCCGGAAACACCATATATTTT
CDR3: CASSSGAAGNTIYF

V: TRBV13
J: TRBJ2-2
size: -
D: -
DNA: TGTGCCAGCAGCTTAACTGGACACAACACCGGGGAGCTGTTTTTT
CDR3: CASSLTGHNTGELFF

V: TRBV14
J: TRBJ2-1
size: -
D: TRBD2
DNA: TGTGCCAGCAGCCTTAGCGGGAGGGCACATGAGCAGTTCTTC
CDR3: CASSLSGRAHEQFF

V: TRBV19
J: TRBJ1-1
size: -
D: -
DNA: TGTGCCAGTAGTAAAAGGGGCTATGGAGACACTGAAGCTTTCTTT
CDR3: CASSKRGYGDTEAFF

V: TRBV28
J: TRBJ2-7
size: -
D: TRBD1
DNA: TGTGCCAGCACACAGGTTGGACAGGTTTCCTACGAGCAGTACTTC
CDR3: CASTQVGQVSYEQYF

V: TRBV5-1
J: TRBJ1-2
size: -
D: -
DNA: TGCGCCAGCAGCACTGGGCAGGGCCTCTATGGCTACACCTTC
CDR3: CASSTGQGLYGYTF

V: TRBV14
J: TRBJ1-2
size: -
D: TRBD1
DNA: TGTGCCAGCAGCCAGGGGACAGGGGCTTGGGGACACTATGGCTACACCTTC
CDR3: CASSQGTGAWGHYGYTF

V: TRBV7-7
J: TRBJ2-3
size: once
D: TRBD1
DNA: TGTGCTAGCAGCACAGGGGCCGCCTTCACAGATACGCAGTATTTT
CDR3: CASSTGAAFTDTQYF

V: TRBV30
J: TRBJ1-5
size: -
D: -
DNA: TGTGCCTGGGCCGGGGGCAGCTACAATCAGCCCCAGCATTTT
CDR3: CAWAGGSYNQPQHF

V: TRBV7-7
J: TRBJ2-3
size: -
D: TRBD2
DNA: TGTGCTAGCAGCTTAGGGCTAGCGGCCAGCACAGATACGCAGTATTTT
CDR3: CASSLGLAASTDTQYF

V: TRBV7-2
J: TRBJ1-1
size: -
D: -
DNA: TGTGCCAGCAGCTTATTTTTCTCCCACTCTATAGGCATGAACACTGAAGCTTTCTTT
CDR3: CASSLFFSHSIGMNTEAFF

V: TRBV27
J: TRBJ2-1
size: -
D: -
DNA: TGTGCCAGCAGTTTAGCGGACTCCTACAATGAGCAGTTCTTC
CDR3: CASSLADSYNEQFF

V: TRBV24-1
J: TRBJ2-7
size: -
D: -
DNA: TGTGCCACCGCTGGGGGGGCGGAAAGCTCCTACGAGCAGTACTTC
CDR3: CATAGGAESSYEQYF

V: TRBV7-9
J: TRBJ2-7
size: once
D: -
DNA: TGTGCCAGCAGCTTAGGGACCACAGGGTTGAGGTACGAGCAGTACTTC
CDR3: CASSLGTTGLRYEQYF

V: TRBV10-3
J: TRBJ1-1
size: -
D: -
DNA: TGTGCCATCAATGCCGGGGGGGGCACCGGCGGGACTGAAGCTTTCTTT
CDR3: CAINAGGGTGGTEAFF

V: TRBV27
J: TRBJ2-7
size: -
D: -
DNA: TGTGCCAGCAGCAGACAGGCCTTAGGAGGGTTCTACGAGCAGTACTTC
CDR3: CASSRQALGGFYEQYF

V: TRBV15
J: TRBJ1-4
size: -
D: -
DNA: TGTGCCACCAGCAGAGGACATGCAACTAATGAAAAACTGTTTTTT
CDR3: CATSRGHATNEKLFF

V: TRBV2
J: TRBJ1-2
size: -
D: TRBD1
DNA: TGTGCCAGCAGTGAATTGGGTCAGGGGGCCTATGGCTACACCTTC
CDR3: CASSELGQGAYGYTF

V: TRBV30
J: TRBJ2-1
size: -
D: TRBD2
DNA: TGTGCCTGGAGTCGGCTAGCGGTGGCCTACAATGAGCAGTTCTTC
CDR3: CAWSRLAVAYNEQFF

V: TRBV4-1
J: TRBJ2-7
size: -
D: -
DNA: TGCGCCAGCAGTCAAGGGGACTCCATGACCGCCTACGAGCAGTACTTC
CDR3: CASSQGDSMTAYEQYF

V: TRBV18
J: TRBJ2-1
size: once
D: TRBD2
DNA: TGTGCCAGCTCACCGAGCGGGAGCCCCTACAATGAGCAGTTCTTC
CDR3: CASSPSGSPYNEQFF

V: TRBV15
J: TRBJ1-5
size: -
D: -
DNA: TGTGCCACCAGCAGAGAAGGTACGGGAGGGGGGCATCAGCCCCAGCATTTT
CDR3: CATSREGTGGGHQPQHF